A single sample gave rise to the 13 T cell receptor beta chains below, sequenced in a study of graft-versus-host responses after intestinal transplantation. The table came from immunoSEQ multiplex PCR; TCRdb's copy has only in-frame clones and leaves some out. The sample lists approximately 110,000 clones; around 90% were seen once. Their antigens are not known. Sequences were derived from unstimulated CD4+ T cells sorted from spleen or lymph node cells, sampled before transplant. All receptors derive from a human donor who was the organ donor for an intestinal transplant.

CDR3 sequence (DNA): TGTGCCAGCAGCTTGGCTCTAGCGGGAGGATACGAGCAGTACTTC. The encoded protein is CASSLALAGGYEQYF. This chain connects TRBV5-5 to TRBJ2-7; TRBD2 matches at 11 bases. The CDR3 has 15 amino acids. The V segment lost 0 bases and the J segment 4 bases; nucleotides outside the gene matches: 3. Germline assignment: CDR1 SGHKS and CDR2 YYEKEE (reference sequence).

The CDR3 is CASSYPQRGYTF. The CDR3 DNA reads as TGTGCCAGCAGTTACCCCCAAAGAGGCTACACCTTC. This rearrangement joins TRBV6-6 to TRBJ1-2, with unresolved D. V was clipped by 2 bases and J by 8 bases, with 9 bases between them. Germline V gene data show CDR1 as MNHNY and CDR2 as SVGAGI (reference sequence). The CDR3 extends over 12 amino acids.

The V call is TRBV4-3, the J call TRBJ1-5; D may be TRBD1 (5 bases). This CDR3 comprises 16 residues. Trimming pared 0 bases from V and 3 bases from J, leaving 12 bases between. CDR1 and CDR2 from the germline V gene are LGHNA and YSLEER. The CDR3 coding sequence is TGCGCCAGCAGCCAAGATGTAACAGGAGTCAATCAGCCCCAGCATTTT. It translates to CASSQDVTGVNQPQHF.

This chain joins TRBV2 and TRBJ1-5; D remains ambiguous. The CDR3 loop spans 15 amino acids. V was shortened by 5 bases and J by 8 bases, with 19 bases between the two germline ends. Per germline, CDR1 SNHLY and CDR2 FYNNEI. The CDR3 region is CASSITTVPREPQHF. Here the CDR3 DNA reads TGTGCCAGCAGTATTACTACGGTCCCGAGGGAGCCCCAGCATTTT. Supplemented by reference TRBV2 and TRBJ1-5, the full variable domain reads EPEVTQTPSHQVTQMGQEVILRCVPISNHLYFYWYRQILGQKVEFLVSFYNNEISEKSEIFDDQFSVERPDGSNFTLKIRSTKLEDSAMYFCASSITTVPREPQHFGDGTRLSIL.

The genes are TRBV2 and TRBJ2-2; D call uncertain. CDR1 and CDR2 (germline): SNHLY, FYNNEI. Trimming pared 3 bases from V and 0 bases from J, leaving 8 bases between. The CDR3 consists of 15 residues. The CDR3 loop reads CASSDYGANTGELFF. As DNA, the CDR3 is TGTGCCAGCAGTGATTACGGAGCGAACACCGGGGAGCTGTTTTTT.

The chain carries TRBV6-5 and TRBJ1-2; possibly TRBD1 for D (5 bases). The CDR3 runs to 12 residues. The germline V and J ends were trimmed by 6 bases and 2 bases, with 7 bases remaining between them. Germline CDR1 is MNHEY and CDR2 is SVGAGI. This CDR3 reads CASRTDNYGYTF. The CDR3, as DNA: TGTGCCAGCAGGACAGACAACTATGGCTACACCTTC.

The rearrangement uses TRBV5-1 and TRBJ2-3; 14 bases agree with TRBD2. This CDR3 comprises 15 residues. The V and J ends lost 3 bases and 5 bases, in that order; junction bases with no gene match: 2. Germline V gene sequence: CDR1 SGHRS, CDR2 YFSETQ. In nucleotides, the CDR3 is TGCGCCAGCAGCTGGGGACTAGCGGGAGTAGATACGCAGTATTTT. Translated: CASSWGLAGVDTQYF. Combining the CDR3 with reference TRBV5-1 and TRBJ2-3 gives the whole variable domain KAGVTQTPRYLIKTRGQQVTLSCSPISGHRSVSWYQQTPGQGLQFLFEYFSETQRNKGNFPGRFSGRQFSNSRSEMNVSTLELGDSALYLCASSWGLAGVDTQYFGPGTRLTVL.

This chain connects TRBV5-4 to TRBJ2-1, with D possibly being TRBD1 (6 bases). Germline V lookup: CDR1 SGHNT, CDR2 YYREEE (reference sequence). This CDR3 is built from 13 residues. V gave up 4 bases and J gave up 4 bases, with 9 bases separating them. The CDR3 DNA is TGTGCCAGCAGCCGAGACAGGTACAATGAGCAGTTCTTC. Encoded protein: CASSRDRYNEQFF.

The chain carries TRBV7-2 and TRBJ1-1; 7 bases are shared with TRBD1. Per the germline V gene, CDR1 is SGHTA and CDR2 is FQGNSA. The CDR3 totals 15 residues. Trimming removed 3 bases from V and 4 bases from J; junction bases left unmatched: 8. CDR3 protein: CASSLYRGSGTEAFF. The DNA for the CDR3 is TGTGCCAGCAGCTTGTACAGGGGATCGGGCACTGAAGCTTTCTTT. Based on the CDR3 plus reference TRBV7-2 and TRBJ1-1, the full variable domain is GAGVSQSPSNKVTEKGKDVELRCDPISGHTALYWYRQSLGQGLEFLIYFQGNSAPDKSGLPSDRFSAERTGGSVSTLTIQRTQQEDSAVYLCASSLYRGSGTEAFFGQGTRLTVV.

CDR3 nucleotides: TGTGCCAGTAAGCCCAGGACAGACGGGCAGCAGTACTTC. It yields the protein CASKPRTDGQQYF. The chain has TRBV19 and TRBJ2-7; D is possibly TRBD1 (6 bases). V lost 7 bases and J 8 bases, leaving 18 bases between the germline ends. Looked up from germline, CDR1 is LNHDA and CDR2 is SQIVND (reference sequence). This CDR3 is built from 13 residues.

This chain joins TRBV4-1 and TRBJ2-5, with D perhaps TRBD1 (6 bases). V was trimmed by 3 bases and J by 5 bases, leaving 19 bases between them. In germline, CDR1 is MGHRA, CDR2 YSYEKL. The CDR3 has 16 residues. For the CDR3, the DNA is TGCGCCAGCAGCCAGAACCTAGGGGGACCCGTTGAGACCCAGTACTTC. It translates to CASSQNLGGPVETQYF.

This clone was seen a single time. This chain uses TRBV18 with TRBJ2-3; maybe TRBD2 (6 bases). Germline V lookup: CDR1 KGHSH, CDR2 LQKENI. This CDR3 comprises 17 residues. The V end was cut by 2 bases, the J end by 0 bases, with 15 bases between. In DNA, the CDR3 is TGTGCCAGCTCACCAAAAACACAGCGGGCTAGCACAGATACGCAGTATTTT. Amino acids: CASSPKTQRASTDTQYF. Full variable domain (outside the CDR3, taken from reference TRBV18 and TRBJ2-3): NAGVMQNPRHLVRRRGQEARLRCSPMKGHSHVYWYRQLPEEGLKFMVYLQKENIIDESGMPKERFSAEFPKEGPSILRIQQVVRGDSAAYFCASSPKTQRASTDTQYFGPGTRLTVL.

The chain recombines TRBV6-1 with TRBJ2-7; 13 nucleotides align to TRBD2. The CDR3 length is 14 residues. Germline lookup yields CDR1 MNHNS and CDR2 SASEGT. With 8 bases clipped from V and 6 bases from J, the junction kept 7 bases outside the gene matches. CDR3 DNA: TGTGCCAGCGGTGGACTAGCGGGAGTGGGCGAGCAGTACTTC. Translating gives CASGGLAGVGEQYF.